Included here is one T cell receptor beta chain sequence, with context. V lost 1 base to trimming and J lost 3 bases, with 9 bases between them. CDR1 LNHDA and CDR2 SQIVND come from the germline V gene (reference sequence). CDR3 length: 14 amino acids. Repertoires were generated with immunoSEQ multiplex PCR, while TCRdb's copy carries only in-frame clones and drops some. The table shows approximately 400,000 clones, with 95% occurring only once. The data stem from a study of shared T cell receptors in the human thymus. This chain joins TRBV19 and TRBJ1-2; no definite D call. Sequences were obtained from thymocytes. The sequence came from a human donor. The CDR3 loop reads CASSIVPADYGYTF. The CDR3 DNA reads TGTGCCAGTAGTATAGTTCCAGCAGACTATGGCTACACCTTC.